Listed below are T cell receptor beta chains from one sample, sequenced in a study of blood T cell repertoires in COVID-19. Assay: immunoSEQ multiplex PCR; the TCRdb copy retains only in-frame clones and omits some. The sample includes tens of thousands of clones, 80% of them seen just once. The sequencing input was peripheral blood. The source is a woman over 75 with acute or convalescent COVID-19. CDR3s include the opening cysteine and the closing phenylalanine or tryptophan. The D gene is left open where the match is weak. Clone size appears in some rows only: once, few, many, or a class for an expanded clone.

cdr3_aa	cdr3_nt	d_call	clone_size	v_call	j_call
CASSSMTAEANYGYTF	TGTGCCAGCAGCTCGATGACAGCCGAAGCTAACTATGGCTACACCTTC	-	-	TRBV5-4	TRBJ1-2
CTSSSSLDRGLQETQYF	TGCACCAGCAGCTCATCTCTCGACAGGGGACTTCAAGAGACCCAGTACTTC	-	-	TRBV1	TRBJ2-5
CASSSQGGRLNTEAFF	TGTGCCAGCAGCTCCCAAGGGGGCCGGTTGAACACTGAAGCTTTCTTT	TRBD1	-	TRBV5-4	TRBJ1-1
CASSGLRTGELFF	TGTGCCAGTTCGGGACTCCGCACCGGGGAGCTGTTTTTT	-	few	TRBV6-5	TRBJ2-2
CASSRLAGGETQYF	TGCGCCAGCAGTCGACTAGCGGGGGGAGAGACCCAGTACTTC	TRBD2	-	TRBV4-1	TRBJ2-5
CASSQETGTNQPQHF	TGTGCCAGCAGCCAGGAGACAGGCACCAATCAGCCCCAGCATTTT	-	-	TRBV4-2	TRBJ1-5
CASSQAEGRDYGYTF	TGTGCCAGCAGCCAAGCGGAGGGGCGCGACTATGGCTACACCTTC	-	-	TRBV3-1/TRBV3-2	TRBJ1-2
CASSLMASGIGEQYF	TGTGCCAGCAGTTTAATGGCTAGCGGCATTGGCGAGCAGTACTTC	TRBD2	once	TRBV27	TRBJ2-7
CASSPGTADEKLFF	TGCGCCAGCAGCCCCGGGACAGCAGATGAAAAACTGTTTTTT	TRBD1	-	TRBV5-1	TRBJ1-4
CASTSNRGVDEQYF	TGTGCCAGCACCTCCAACAGGGGTGTCGACGAGCAGTACTTC	TRBD1	-	TRBV5-6	TRBJ2-7
CASSVGAGAADTQYF	TGTGCCAGCAGCGTAGGAGCGGGGGCGGCAGATACGCAGTATTTT	TRBD2	-	TRBV9	TRBJ2-3
CASSLQSLAASYNEQFF	TGCGCCAGCAGCTTGCAATCTCTAGCGGCTTCCTACAATGAGCAGTTCTTC	TRBD2	-	TRBV5-1	TRBJ2-1
CAWSLSQGVWGTEAFF	TGTGCCTGGAGTCTATCCCAGGGTGTTTGGGGAACTGAAGCTTTCTTT	-	-	TRBV30	TRBJ1-1
CASSPALGGQGARGYTF	TGTGCCAGCAGTCCTGCCTTGGGAGGACAGGGGGCGAGGGGCTACACCTTC	TRBD1	few	TRBV28	TRBJ1-2
CATAPSSGNTIYF	TGTGCCACCGCACCCAGCTCTGGAAACACCATATATTTT	-	-	TRBV12-3/TRBV12-4	TRBJ1-3
CASSRVTEAFF	TGTGCCAGCAGCCGGGTCACTGAAGCTTTCTTT	-	-	TRBV6-1	TRBJ1-1
CASTPTTSTDTQYF	TGCGCCAGCACCCCGACTACTTCCACAGATACGCAGTATTTT	-	-	TRBV5-1	TRBJ2-3
CAWSPTSRELFF	TGTGCCTGGAGTCCGACTAGCAGGGAGCTGTTTTTT	TRBD2	-	TRBV30	TRBJ2-2
CATQLNYGYTF	TGTGCCACCCAACTGAACTATGGCTACACCTTC	-	-	TRBV28	TRBJ1-2
CASSEQQGSLAFF	TGTGCCAGCAGTGAGCAACAGGGTAGTTTGGCTTTCTTT	-	-	TRBV12-3/TRBV12-4	TRBJ1-1
CASSLLPRSMNTEAFF	TGTGCCAGCAGCTTACTTCCGCGGAGCATGAACACTGAAGCTTTCTTT	-	-	TRBV5-6	TRBJ1-1
CASSVEVGDSYEQYF	TGTGCCAGCAGCGTAGAGGTAGGAGACTCCTACGAGCAGTACTTC	-	-	TRBV9	TRBJ2-7
CASIEAGRSPLHF	TGTGCCAGCATCGAGGCGGGGAGATCACCCCTCCACTTT	-	-	TRBV28	TRBJ1-6
CASSQEGGGIGNQPQHF	TGTGCCAGCAGCCAAGAAGGCGGGGGAATAGGCAATCAGCCCCAGCATTTT	-	few	TRBV4-2	TRBJ1-5
CASSTGTGGNYGYTF	TGTGCCAGCAGTACCGGGACAGGGGGCAACTATGGCTACACCTTC	TRBD1	-	TRBV25-1	TRBJ1-2